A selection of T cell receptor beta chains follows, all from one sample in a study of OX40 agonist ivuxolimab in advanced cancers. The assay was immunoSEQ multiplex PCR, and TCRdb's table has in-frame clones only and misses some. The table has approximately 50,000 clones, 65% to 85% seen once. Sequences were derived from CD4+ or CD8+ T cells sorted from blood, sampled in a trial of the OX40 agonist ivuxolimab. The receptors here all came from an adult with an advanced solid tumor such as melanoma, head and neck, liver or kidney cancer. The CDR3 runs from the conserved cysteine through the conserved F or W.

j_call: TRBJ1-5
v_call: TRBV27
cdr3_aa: CASSGGTGANQPQHF

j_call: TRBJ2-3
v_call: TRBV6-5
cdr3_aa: CASSYRGAWADTQYF

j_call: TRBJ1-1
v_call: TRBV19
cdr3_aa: CASVGQGNTEAFF

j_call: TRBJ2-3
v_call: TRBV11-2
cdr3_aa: CASRLAVDTQYF

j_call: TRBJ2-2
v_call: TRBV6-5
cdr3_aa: CASSFRDKNTGELFF

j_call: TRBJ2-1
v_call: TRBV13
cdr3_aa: CASSLGPGRGAFTLNEQFF

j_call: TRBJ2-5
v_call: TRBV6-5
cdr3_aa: CACHGGIQETQYF

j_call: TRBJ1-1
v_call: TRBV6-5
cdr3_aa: CASKVSMNTEAFF

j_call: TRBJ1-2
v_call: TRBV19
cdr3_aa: CASSAAGTANYGYTF

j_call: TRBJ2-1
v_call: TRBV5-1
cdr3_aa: CASSYTPGTGGERGEQFF